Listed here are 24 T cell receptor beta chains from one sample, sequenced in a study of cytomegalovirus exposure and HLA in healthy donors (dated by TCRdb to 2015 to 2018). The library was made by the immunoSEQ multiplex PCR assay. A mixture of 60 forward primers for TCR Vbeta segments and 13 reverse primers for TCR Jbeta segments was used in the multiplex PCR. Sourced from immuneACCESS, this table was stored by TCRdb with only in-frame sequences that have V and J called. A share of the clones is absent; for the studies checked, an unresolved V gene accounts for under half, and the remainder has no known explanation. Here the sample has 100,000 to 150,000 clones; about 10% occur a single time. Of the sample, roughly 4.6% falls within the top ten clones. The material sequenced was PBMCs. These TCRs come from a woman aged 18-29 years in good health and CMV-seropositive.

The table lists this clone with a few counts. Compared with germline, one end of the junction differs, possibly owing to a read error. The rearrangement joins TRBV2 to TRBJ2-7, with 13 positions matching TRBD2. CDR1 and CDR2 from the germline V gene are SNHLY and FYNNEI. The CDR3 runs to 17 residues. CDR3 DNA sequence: TGTGCCAGCAGCCCGGGACTAGCGGGACGGGCCCCCTATGAGCAGTACTTC. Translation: CASSPGLAGRAPYEQYF.

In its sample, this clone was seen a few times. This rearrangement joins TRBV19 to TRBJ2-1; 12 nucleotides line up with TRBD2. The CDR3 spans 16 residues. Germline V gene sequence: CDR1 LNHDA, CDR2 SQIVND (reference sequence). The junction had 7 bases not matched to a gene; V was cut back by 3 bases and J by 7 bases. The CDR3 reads CASSMLAGGLRNEQFF. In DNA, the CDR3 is TGTGCCAGTAGTATGCTAGCGGGAGGGTTAAGGAATGAGCAGTTCTTC.

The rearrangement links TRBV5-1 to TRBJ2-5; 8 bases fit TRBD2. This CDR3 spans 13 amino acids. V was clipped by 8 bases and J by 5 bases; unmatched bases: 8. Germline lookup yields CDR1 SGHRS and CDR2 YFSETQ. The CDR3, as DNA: TGCGCCAGTAAAGCGGGAGCTGGGGAGACCCAGTACTTC. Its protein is CASKAGAGETQYF. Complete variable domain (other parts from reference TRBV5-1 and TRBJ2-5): KAGVTQTPRYLIKTRGQQVTLSCSPISGHRSVSWYQQTPGQGLQFLFEYFSETQRNKGNFPGRFSGRQFSNSRSEMNVSTLELGDSALYLCASKAGAGETQYFGPGTRLLVL.

The DNA of the CDR3 is TGCGCCAGCAGCCAATTTTGGGACAGGGACGAGCAGTACTTC. As protein: CASSQFWDRDEQYF. This chain connects TRBV4-1 to TRBJ2-5, with TRBD1 identical over 9 bases. With the DNA end fitting TRBJ2-7 better, the J assignment may be wrong. CDR3 length: 14 amino acids. CDR1 and CDR2 from the germline V gene are MGHRA and YSYEKL.

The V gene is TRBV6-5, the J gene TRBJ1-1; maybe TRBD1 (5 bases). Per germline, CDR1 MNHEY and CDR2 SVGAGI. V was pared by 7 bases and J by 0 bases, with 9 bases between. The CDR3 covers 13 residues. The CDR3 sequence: CASKAGMNTEAFF. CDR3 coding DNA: TGTGCCAGCAAGGCAGGGATGAACACTGAAGCTTTCTTT.

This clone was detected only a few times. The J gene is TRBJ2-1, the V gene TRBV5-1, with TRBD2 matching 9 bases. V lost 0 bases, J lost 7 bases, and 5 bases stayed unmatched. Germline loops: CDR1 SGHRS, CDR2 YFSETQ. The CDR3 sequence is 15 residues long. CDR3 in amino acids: CASSLVAGVTNEQFF. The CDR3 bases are TGCGCCAGCAGCTTGGTAGCGGGAGTTACTAATGAGCAGTTCTTC. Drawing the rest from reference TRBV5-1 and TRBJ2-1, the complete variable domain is KAGVTQTPRYLIKTRGQQVTLSCSPISGHRSVSWYQQTPGQGLQFLFEYFSETQRNKGNFPGRFSGRQFSNSRSEMNVSTLELGDSALYLCASSLVAGVTNEQFFGPGTRLTVL.

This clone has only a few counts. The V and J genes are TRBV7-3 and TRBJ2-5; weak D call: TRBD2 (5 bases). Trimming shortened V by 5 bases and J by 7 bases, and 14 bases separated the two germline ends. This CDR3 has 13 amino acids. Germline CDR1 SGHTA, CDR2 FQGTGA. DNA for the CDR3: TGTGCCAGCAGCCCGCCCAACGAGGGGACCCAGTACTTC. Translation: CASSPPNEGTQYF.

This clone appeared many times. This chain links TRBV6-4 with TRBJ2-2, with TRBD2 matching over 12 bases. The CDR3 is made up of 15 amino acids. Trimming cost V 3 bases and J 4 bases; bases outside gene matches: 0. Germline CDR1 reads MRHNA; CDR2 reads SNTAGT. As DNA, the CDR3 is TGTGCCAGCAGTGAACTAGCGGGAGGCACCGGGGAGCTGTTTTTT. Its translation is CASSELAGGTGELFF.

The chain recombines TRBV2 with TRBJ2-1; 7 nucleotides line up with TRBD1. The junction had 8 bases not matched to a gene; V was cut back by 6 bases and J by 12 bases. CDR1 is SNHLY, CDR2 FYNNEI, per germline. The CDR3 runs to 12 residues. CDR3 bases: TGTGCCAGCAGCAGGGCCCGGACAGGGCAGTTCTTC. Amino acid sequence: CASSRARTGQFF.

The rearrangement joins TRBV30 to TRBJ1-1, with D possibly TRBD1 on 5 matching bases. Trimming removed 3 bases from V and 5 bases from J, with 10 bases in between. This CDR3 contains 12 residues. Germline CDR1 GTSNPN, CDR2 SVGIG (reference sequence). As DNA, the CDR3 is TGTGCCTGGAGCAGGGCAGGGACTGAAGCTTTCTTT. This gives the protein CAWSRAGTEAFF.

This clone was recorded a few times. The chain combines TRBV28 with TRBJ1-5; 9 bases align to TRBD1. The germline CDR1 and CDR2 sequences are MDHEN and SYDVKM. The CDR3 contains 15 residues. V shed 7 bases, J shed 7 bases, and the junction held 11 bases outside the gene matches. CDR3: CASTTPGQGEQPQHF. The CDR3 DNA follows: TGTGCCAGCACTACTCCGGGACAGGGTGAGCAGCCCCAGCATTTT.

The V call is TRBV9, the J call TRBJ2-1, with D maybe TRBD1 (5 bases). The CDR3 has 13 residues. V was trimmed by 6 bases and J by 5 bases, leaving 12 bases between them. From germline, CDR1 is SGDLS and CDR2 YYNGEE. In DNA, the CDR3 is TGTGCCAGCAATGATCAGGGCCACAATGAGCAGTTCTTC. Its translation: CASNDQGHNEQFF.

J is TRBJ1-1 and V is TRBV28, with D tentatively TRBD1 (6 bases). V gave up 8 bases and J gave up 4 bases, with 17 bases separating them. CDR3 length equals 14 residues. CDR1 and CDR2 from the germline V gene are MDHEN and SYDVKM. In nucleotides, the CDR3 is TGTGCCAGCCGGTCTCAGGGGTCAGGCACTGAAGCTTTCTTT. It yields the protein CASRSQGSGTEAFF.

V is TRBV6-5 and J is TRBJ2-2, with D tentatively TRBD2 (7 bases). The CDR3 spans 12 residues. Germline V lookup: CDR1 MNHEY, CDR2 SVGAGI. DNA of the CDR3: TGTGCGGGGGGGCCGCGTACCGGGGAGCTGTTTTTT. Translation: CAGGPRTGELFF.

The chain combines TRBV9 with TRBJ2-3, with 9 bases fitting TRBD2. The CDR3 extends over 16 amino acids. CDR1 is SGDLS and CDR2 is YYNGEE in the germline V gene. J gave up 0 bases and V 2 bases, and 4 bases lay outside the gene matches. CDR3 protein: CASSVGLAPSTDTQYF. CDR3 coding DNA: TGTGCCAGCAGCGTGGGACTAGCACCAAGCACAGATACGCAGTATTTT.

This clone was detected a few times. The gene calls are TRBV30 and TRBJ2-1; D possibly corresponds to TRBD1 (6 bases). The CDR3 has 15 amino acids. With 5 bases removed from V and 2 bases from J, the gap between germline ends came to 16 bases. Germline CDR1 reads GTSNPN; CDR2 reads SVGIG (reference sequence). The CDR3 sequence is CAWDPDRLTYNEQFF. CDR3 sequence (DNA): TGTGCCTGGGATCCGGACAGACTCACCTACAATGAGCAGTTCTTC.

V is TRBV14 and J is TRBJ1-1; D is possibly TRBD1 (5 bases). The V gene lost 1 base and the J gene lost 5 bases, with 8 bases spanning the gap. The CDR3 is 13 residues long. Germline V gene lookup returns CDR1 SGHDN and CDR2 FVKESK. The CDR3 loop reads CASSQADRTEAFF. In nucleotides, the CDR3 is TGTGCCAGCAGCCAAGCTGACAGAACTGAAGCTTTCTTT. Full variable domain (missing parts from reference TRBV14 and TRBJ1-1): EAGVTQFPSHSVIEKGQTVTLRCDPISGHDNLYWYRRVMGKEIKFLLHFVKESKQDESGMPNNRFLAERTGGTYSTLKVQPAELEDSGVYFCASSQADRTEAFFGQGTRLTVV.

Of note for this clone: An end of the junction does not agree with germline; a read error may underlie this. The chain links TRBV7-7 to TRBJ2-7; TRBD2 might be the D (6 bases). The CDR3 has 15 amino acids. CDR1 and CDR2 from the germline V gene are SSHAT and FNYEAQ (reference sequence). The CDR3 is CASSLADGSSYEQYF. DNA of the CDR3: TGTGCTAGCAGCTTAGCCGACGGGAGCTCCTACGAGCAGTACTTC.

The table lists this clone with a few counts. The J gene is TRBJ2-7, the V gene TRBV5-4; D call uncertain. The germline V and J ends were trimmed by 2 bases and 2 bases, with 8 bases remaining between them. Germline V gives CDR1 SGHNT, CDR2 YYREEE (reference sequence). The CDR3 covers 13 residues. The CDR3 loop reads CASSFSGAYEQYF. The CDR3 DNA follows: TGTGCCAGCAGCTTTTCGGGTGCCTACGAGCAGTACTTC.

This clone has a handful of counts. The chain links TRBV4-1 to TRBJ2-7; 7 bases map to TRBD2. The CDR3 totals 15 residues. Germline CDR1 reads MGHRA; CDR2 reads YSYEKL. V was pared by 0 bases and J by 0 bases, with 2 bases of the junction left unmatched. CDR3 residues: CASSQDAGVSYEQYF. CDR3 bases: TGCGCCAGCAGCCAAGATGCGGGGGTCTCCTACGAGCAGTACTTC.

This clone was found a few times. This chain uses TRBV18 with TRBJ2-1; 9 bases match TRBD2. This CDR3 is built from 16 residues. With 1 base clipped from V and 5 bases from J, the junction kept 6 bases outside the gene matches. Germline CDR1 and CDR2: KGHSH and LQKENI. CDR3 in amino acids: CASSPRASGADNEQFF. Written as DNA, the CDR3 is TGTGCCAGCTCACCACGGGCTAGCGGGGCGGACAATGAGCAGTTCTTC.

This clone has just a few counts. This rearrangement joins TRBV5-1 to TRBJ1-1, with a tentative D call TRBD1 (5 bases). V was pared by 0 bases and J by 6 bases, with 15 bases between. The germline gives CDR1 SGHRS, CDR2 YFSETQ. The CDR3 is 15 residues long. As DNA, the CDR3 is TGCGCCAGCAGCTTGGGACCCTCAGGGATCCCTGAAGCTTTCTTT. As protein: CASSLGPSGIPEAFF.

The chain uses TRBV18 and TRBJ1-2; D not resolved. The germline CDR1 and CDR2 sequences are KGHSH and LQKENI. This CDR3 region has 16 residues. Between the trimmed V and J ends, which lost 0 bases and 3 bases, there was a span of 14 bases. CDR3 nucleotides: TGTGCCAGCTCACCACCCGGTTCGGGGTCTTACTATGGCTACACCTTC. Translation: CASSPPGSGSYYGYTF.

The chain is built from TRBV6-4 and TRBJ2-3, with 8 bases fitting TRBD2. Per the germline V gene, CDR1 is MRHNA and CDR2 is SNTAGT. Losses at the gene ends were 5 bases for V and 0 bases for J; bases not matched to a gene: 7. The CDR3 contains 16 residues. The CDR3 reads CASSTASGSSTDTQYF. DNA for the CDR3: TGTGCCAGCAGTACCGCTAGCGGGTCTAGCACAGATACGCAGTATTTT.